This entry concerns a single T cell receptor beta chain. The antigen is unknown. The sample is drawn from a study of T cells in Graves' hyperthyroidism and ophthalmopathy. CDR1 and CDR2 (germline): DFQATT, SNEGSKA (reference sequence). The CDR3 has 13 residues. The V end was cut by 6 bases, the J end by 6 bases, with 12 bases between. Overall study findings and caveats: For ophthalmopathy, model prediction preceded onset by a median approximately 6 months.

RNA transcripts gave rise to amplified TCR beta CDR3 regions. HTBI primers were employed in a first-round RT-PCR of the TCR CDR3. TCRdb fed the multiplex PCR reads into MiXCR, producing one record per CDR3 protein. Of approximately 640,000 distinct CDR3 sequences in the sample, approximately 42% were seen once. The clonotype was recovered from an adult man with Graves' disease, either hyperthyroidism or ophthalmopathy (not recorded which). This chain joins TRBV20-1 and TRBJ1-6; tentatively, D is TRBD1 (6 bases). Source material: peripheral blood or thyroid tissue (not recorded which). In DNA form, the CDR3 reads TGCAGTGCAAGTGGGGGCCGTAATTCACCCCTCCACTTT. It translates to CSASGGRNSPLHF.